This T cell receptor (beta chain) is drawn from a study of beta chain features in type 1 diabetes. Study-wide results and caveats: Patients with Type 1 diabetes showed moderately but significantly shorter TCRB CDR3s in all four CD4+ subsets.

The CDR3 is 8 residues long. Germline V CDR1 and CDR2: SQVTM, ANQGSEA. Details on this clone: As yet, its antigen is unknown.

Every bit of the isolated RNA underwent reverse transcription, so sequencing read expressed TCRB transcripts. The data were produced by immunoSEQ multiplex PCR, yet TCRdb's version contains in-frame clones alone and is incomplete. The table lists 150,000 or so clones, more than 60% of them singletons. The sample taken for sequencing was naive CD4+ T cells from blood. This TCR derives from a man aged 25-45 years with type 1 diabetes. J is TRBJ1-4 and V is TRBV29-1; D unresolved. The DNA for the CDR3 is TGCAACACCTTCCCGCTGTTTTTT. Protein: CNTFPLFF.